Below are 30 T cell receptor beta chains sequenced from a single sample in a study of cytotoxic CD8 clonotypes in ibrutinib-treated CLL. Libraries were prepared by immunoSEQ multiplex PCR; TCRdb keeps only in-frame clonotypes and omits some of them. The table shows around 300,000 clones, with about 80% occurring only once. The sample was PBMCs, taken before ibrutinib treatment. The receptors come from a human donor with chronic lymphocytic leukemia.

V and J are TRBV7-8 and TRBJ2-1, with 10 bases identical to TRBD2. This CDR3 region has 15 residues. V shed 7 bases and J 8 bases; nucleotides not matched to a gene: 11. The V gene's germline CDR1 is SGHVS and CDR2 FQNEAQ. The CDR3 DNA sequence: TGTGCCAGCAACCTTCCTAGCGGGAGTTTCTATGAGCAGTTCTTC. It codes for CASNLPSGSFYEQFF.

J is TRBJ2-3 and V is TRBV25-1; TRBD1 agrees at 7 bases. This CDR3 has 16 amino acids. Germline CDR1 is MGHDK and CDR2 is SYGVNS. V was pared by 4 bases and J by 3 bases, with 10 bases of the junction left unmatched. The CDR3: CASSARQGEVTDTQYF. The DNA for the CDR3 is TGTGCCAGCAGTGCCCGCCAGGGGGAAGTAACAGATACGCAGTATTTT. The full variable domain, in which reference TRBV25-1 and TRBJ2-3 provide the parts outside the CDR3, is EADIYQTPRYLVIGTGKKITLECSQTMGHDKMYWYQQDPGMELHLIHYSYGVNSTEKGDLSSESTVSRIRTEHFPLTLESARPSHTSQYLCASSARQGEVTDTQYFGPGTRLTVL.

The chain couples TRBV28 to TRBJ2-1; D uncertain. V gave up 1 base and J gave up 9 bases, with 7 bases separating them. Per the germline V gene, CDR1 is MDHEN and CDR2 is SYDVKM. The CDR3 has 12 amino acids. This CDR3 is CASSLFSREQFF. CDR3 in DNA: TGTGCCAGCAGTTTATTTTCACGTGAGCAGTTCTTC.

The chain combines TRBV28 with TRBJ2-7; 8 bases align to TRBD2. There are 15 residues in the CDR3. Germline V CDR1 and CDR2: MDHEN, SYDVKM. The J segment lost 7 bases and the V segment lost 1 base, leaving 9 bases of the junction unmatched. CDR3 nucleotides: TGTGCCAGCAGTTTATTCGGGAGGGCCTTTTCTGAGCAGTACTTC. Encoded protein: CASSLFGRAFSEQYF. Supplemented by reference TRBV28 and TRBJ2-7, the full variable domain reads DVKVTQSSRYLVKRTGEKVFLECVQDMDHENMFWYRQDPGLGLRLIYFSYDVKMKEKGDIPEGYSVSREKKERFSLILESASTNQTSMYLCASSLFGRAFSEQYFGPGTRLTVT.

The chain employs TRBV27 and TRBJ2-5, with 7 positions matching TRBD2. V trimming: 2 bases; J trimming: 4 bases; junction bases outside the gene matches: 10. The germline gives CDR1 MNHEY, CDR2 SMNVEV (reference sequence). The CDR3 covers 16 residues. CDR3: CASSLGPAGTGETQYF. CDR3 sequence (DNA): TGTGCCAGCAGTTTAGGTCCAGCGGGAACTGGAGAGACCCAGTACTTC.

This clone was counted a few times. The CDR3 region is CASSERGHGYGYTF. In nucleotides, the CDR3 is TGTGCCAGCAGTGAAAGAGGGCACGGCTATGGCTACACCTTC. The rearrangement links TRBV2 to TRBJ1-2, with D unresolved. Germline assignment: CDR1 SNHLY and CDR2 FYNNEI. V lost 2 bases and J 4 bases, leaving 11 bases between the germline ends. This CDR3 spans 14 amino acids.

In nucleotides, the CDR3 is TGTGCCTGGAGTGTTCTAGCGGGGCAAGAGACCCAGTACTTC. Its translation is CAWSVLAGQETQYF. V gene TRBV30 combines with J gene TRBJ2-5; TRBD2 agrees at 9 bases. The CDR3 loop spans 14 amino acids. V shed 0 bases and J 2 bases; nucleotides not matched to a gene: 1. Germline values: CDR1 GTSNPN, CDR2 SVGIG (reference sequence).

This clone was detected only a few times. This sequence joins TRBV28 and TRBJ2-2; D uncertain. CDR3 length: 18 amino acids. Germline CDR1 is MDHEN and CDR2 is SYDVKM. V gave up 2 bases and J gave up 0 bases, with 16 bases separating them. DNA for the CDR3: TGTGCCAGCAGTTTAGGTCTTCGGCCGTTCGCGAACACCGGGGAGCTGTTTTTT. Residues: CASSLGLRPFANTGELFF.

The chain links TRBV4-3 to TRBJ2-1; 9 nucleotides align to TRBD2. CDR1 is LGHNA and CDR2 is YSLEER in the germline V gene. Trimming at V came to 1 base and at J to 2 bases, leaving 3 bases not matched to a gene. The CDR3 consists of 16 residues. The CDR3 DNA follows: TGCGCCAGCAGCCAAGTCCCTAGCGGGGCCTACAATGAGCAGTTCTTC. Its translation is CASSQVPSGAYNEQFF.

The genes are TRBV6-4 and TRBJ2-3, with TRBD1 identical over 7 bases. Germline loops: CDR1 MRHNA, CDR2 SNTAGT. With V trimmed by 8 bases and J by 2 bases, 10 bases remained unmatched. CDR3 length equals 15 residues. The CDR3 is CASSRGTATTDTQYF. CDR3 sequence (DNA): TGTGCCAGCTCCCGTGGGACAGCTACCACAGATACGCAGTATTTT.

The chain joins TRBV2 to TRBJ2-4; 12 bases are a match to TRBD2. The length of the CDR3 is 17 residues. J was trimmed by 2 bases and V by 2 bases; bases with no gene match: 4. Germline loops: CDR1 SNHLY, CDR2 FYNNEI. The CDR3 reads CASSELAGGGSKNIQYF. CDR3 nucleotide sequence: TGTGCCAGCAGTGAACTAGCGGGAGGGGGTTCCAAAAACATTCAGTACTTC.

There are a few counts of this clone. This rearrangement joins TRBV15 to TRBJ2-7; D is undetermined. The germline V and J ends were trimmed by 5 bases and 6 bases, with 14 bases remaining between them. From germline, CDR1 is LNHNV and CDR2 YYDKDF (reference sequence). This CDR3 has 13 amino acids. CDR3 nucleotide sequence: TGTGCCACCAGCTCACGTGCCCAGCGCGAGCAGTACTTC. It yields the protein CATSSRAQREQYF.

CDR3 sequence (DNA): TGTGCCTCACAAACAGGGGATCATCAGCCCCAGCATTTT. Translation: CASQTGDHQPQHF. The rearrangement uses TRBV30 and TRBJ1-5, with 7 nucleotides matching TRBD1. This CDR3 is 13 amino acids long. The germline gives CDR1 GTSNPN, CDR2 SVGIG (reference sequence). V lost 7 bases and J lost 5; bases outside the gene matches: 8.

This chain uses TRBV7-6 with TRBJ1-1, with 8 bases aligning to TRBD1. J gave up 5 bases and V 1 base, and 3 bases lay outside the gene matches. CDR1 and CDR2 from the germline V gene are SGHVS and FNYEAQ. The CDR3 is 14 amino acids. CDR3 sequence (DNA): TGTGCCAGCAGCTTAGGGCAGGGGGCGACTGAAGCTTTCTTT. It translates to CASSLGQGATEAFF.

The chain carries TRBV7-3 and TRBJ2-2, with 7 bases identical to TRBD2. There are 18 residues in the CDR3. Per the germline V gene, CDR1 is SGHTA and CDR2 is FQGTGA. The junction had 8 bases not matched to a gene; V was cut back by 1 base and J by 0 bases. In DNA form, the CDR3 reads TGTGCCAGCAGCTTAAATTTCGCGGGAGCGACGAACACCGGGGAGCTGTTTTTT. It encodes CASSLNFAGATNTGELFF.

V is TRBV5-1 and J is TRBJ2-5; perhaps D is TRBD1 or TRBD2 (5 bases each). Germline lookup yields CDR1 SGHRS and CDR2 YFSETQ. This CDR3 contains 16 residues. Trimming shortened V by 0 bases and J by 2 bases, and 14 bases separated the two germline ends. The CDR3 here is CASSLGGTLPQETQYF. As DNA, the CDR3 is TGCGCCAGCAGCTTGGGTGGGACCCTCCCTCAAGAGACCCAGTACTTC.

The CDR3 nucleotides read TGCGCCAGCATGTCTAGCGGCACCTACGAGCAGTACTTC. Its protein product is CASMSSGTYEQYF. V gene TRBV10-1 combines with J gene TRBJ2-7, with 7 bases identical to TRBD2. V lost 7 bases, J lost 2 bases, and 5 bases stayed unmatched. The CDR3 extends over 13 amino acids. CDR1 is WNHNN, CDR2 SYGVQD, per germline (reference sequence).

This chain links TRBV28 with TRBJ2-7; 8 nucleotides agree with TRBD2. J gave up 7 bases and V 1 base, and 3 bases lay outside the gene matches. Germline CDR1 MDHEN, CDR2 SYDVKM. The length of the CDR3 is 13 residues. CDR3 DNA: TGTGCCAGCAGTTTATCCGGGAGGGGTGAGCAGTACTTC. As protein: CASSLSGRGEQYF. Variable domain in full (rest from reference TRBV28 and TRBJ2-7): DVKVTQSSRYLVKRTGEKVFLECVQDMDHENMFWYRQDPGLGLRLIYFSYDVKMKEKGDIPEGYSVSREKKERFSLILESASTNQTSMYLCASSLSGRGEQYFGPGTRLTVT.

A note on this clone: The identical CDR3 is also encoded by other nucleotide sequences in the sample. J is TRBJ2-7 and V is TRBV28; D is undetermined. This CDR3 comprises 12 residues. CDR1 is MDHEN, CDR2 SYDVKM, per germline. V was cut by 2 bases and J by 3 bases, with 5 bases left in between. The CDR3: CASSLGFYEQYF. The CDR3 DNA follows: TGTGCCAGCAGTTTAGGGTTCTACGAGCAGTACTTC.

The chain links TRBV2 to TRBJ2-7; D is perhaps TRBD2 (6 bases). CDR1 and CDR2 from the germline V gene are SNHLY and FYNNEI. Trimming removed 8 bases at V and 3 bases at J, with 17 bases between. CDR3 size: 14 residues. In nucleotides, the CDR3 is TGTGCCAGCCATACTAGCCTCCTGAGCTACGAGCAGTACTTC. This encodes CASHTSLLSYEQYF.

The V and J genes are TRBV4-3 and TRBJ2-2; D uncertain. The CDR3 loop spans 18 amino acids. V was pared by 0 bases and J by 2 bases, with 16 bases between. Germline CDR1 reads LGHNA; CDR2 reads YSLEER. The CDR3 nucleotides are TGCGCCAGCAGCCAAGATAGCCCCGAATCTTTCAACACCGGGGAGCTGTTTTTT. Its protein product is CASSQDSPESFNTGELFF.

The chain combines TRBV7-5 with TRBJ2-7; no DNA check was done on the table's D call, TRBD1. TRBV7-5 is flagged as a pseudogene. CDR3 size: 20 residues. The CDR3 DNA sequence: TGTGTCAGAAGCTTAGTTACCCGGACAGGGGCCATAAATCGCCTCTACGAGCAGTACTTC. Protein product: CVRSLVTRTGAINRLYEQYF.

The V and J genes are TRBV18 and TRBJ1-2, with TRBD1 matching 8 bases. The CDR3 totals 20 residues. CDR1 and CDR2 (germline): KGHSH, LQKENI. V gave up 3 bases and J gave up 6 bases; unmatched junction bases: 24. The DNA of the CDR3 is TGTGCCAGCTCACCTTGGTCTTTTATCGGGACAGGAGAAATCAGGAATGGCTACACCTTC. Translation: CASSPWSFIGTGEIRNGYTF.

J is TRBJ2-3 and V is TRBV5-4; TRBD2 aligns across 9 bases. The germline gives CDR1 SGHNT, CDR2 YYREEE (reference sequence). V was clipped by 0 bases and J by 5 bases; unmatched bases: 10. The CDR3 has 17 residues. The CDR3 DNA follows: TGTGCCAGCAGCTTGGAGCGTGGGCTAGCGGGACAAGATACGCAGTATTTT. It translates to CASSLERGLAGQDTQYF.

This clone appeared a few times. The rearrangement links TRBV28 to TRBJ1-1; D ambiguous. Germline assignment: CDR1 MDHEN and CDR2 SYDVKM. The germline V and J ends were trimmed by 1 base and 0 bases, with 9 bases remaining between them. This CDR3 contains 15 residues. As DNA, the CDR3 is TGTGCCAGCAGTTTATCGCTCGGCATGAACACTGAAGCTTTCTTT. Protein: CASSLSLGMNTEAFF.

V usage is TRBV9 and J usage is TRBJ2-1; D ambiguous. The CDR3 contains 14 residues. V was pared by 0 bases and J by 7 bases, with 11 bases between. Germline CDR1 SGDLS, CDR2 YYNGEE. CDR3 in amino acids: CASSVDGRWNEQFF. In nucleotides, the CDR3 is TGTGCCAGCAGCGTAGATGGCCGCTGGAATGAGCAGTTCTTC.

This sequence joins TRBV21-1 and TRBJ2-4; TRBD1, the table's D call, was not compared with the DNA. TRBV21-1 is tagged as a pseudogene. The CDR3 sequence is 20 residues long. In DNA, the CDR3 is TGTGCCAGCGAGGTCGGTTGGGACAGGGATATCCACCTAGCCAAAAACATTCAGTACTTC. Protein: CASEVGWDRDIHLAKNIQYF.

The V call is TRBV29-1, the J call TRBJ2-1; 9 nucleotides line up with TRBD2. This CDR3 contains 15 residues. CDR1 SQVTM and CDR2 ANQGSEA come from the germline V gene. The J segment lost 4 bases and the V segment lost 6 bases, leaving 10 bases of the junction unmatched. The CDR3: CSVSGGSGRYNEQFF. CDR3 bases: TGCAGCGTGTCCGGGGGTAGCGGGAGATACAATGAGCAGTTCTTC.

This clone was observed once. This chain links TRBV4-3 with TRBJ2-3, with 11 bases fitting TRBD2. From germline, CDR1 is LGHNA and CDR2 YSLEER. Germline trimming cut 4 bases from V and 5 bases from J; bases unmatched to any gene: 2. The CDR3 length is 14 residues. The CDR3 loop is CASSLSGREDTQYF. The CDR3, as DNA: TGCGCCAGCAGCCTTAGCGGGAGGGAAGATACGCAGTATTTT.

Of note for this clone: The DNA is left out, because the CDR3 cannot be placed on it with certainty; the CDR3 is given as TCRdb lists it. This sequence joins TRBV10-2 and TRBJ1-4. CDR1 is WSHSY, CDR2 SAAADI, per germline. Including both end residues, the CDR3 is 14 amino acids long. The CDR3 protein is CASTSGAANEKLFF.